The 16 T cell receptor beta chains listed next were all sequenced from one sample in a study of identical twins (dated by TCRdb to the mid-2010s). The library was generated by 5' RACE. The instrument was an Illumina HiSeq 2000. Starting from the raw public reads, TCRdb applied fastp trimming at Q25, assembled clones with MiXCR and retained in-frame beta chains. Rows are unified per CDR3 protein, each entry keeping the most common DNA and genes. The sample includes nearly 900,000 distinct CDR3 sequences, with 12% observed a single time. The ten largest clonotypes hold around 1.5% of the sample. These data also formed part of another study, on yellow fever vaccine responses in identical twins.

Material for sequencing was PBMCs. These TCRs come from a woman younger than 30 in good health.

Only a few counts were recorded for this clonotype. The chain employs TRBV7-9 and TRBJ1-2; tentatively, D is TRBD1 (5 bases). Looked up from germline, CDR1 is SEHNR and CDR2 is FQNEAQ (reference sequence). The CDR3 loop spans 17 amino acids. V was shortened by 4 bases and J by 2 bases, with 20 bases between the two germline ends. CDR3 nucleotides: TGTGCCAGCAGCTCGAGCCTAGTAGTAACAGGAAACTATGGCTACACCTTC. Translation gives CASSSSLVVTGNYGYTF.

This clonotype came up a few times. The V call is TRBV4-1, the J call TRBJ1-2; D is possibly TRBD1 (6 bases). The V gene lost 0 bases and the J gene lost 8 bases, with 19 bases spanning the gap. Germline V gene data show CDR1 as MGHRA and CDR2 as YSYEKL. The length of the CDR3 is 16 residues. CDR3 sequence (DNA): TGCGCCAGCAGCCAAGATAAGAGGGGGGCCTTCATGGGCTACACCTTC. Translated, it gives CASSQDKRGAFMGYTF.

This sequence joins TRBV10-2 and TRBJ1-5; the D is unclear. The CDR3 sequence is 16 residues long. Germline V gene sequence: CDR1 WSHSY, CDR2 SAAADI. V was trimmed by 0 bases and J by 2 bases, leaving 11 bases between them. The DNA for the CDR3 is TGCGCCAGCAGTGAGTCGCGGGGTCGGGGCAATCAGCCCCAGCATTTT. Amino acids: CASSESRGRGNQPQHF.

Concerning this clonotype: At one end the junction does not follow the germline gene, possibly because of a read error. V is TRBV11-2 and J is TRBJ2-3; D gene uncertain. Germline CDR1 is SGHAT and CDR2 is FQNNGV. The CDR3 has 13 amino acids. Written as DNA, the CDR3 is TGTGCCAGCAGCTTACTCAGCACAGATATGCAGTATTTT. This translates into CASSLLSTDMQYF.

This clonotype occurred a few times. The rearrangement joins TRBV10-2 to TRBJ2-3; TRBD2 agrees at 8 bases. The V segment lost 8 bases and the J segment 0 bases; nucleotides outside the gene matches: 13. CDR1 WSHSY and CDR2 SAAADI come from the germline V gene. CDR3 length: 17 residues. CDR3 sequence (DNA): TGCGCCAGCCGTAGTTTCGCGGGAGGATCTAGCACAGATACGCAGTATTTT. Its protein is CASRSFAGGSSTDTQYF.

This clonotype has ten or more counts. The chain uses TRBV12-3 or TRBV12-4 and TRBJ1-4; D is uncertain. The germline V and J ends were trimmed by 7 bases and 3 bases, with 15 bases remaining between them. The CDR3 contains 15 residues. CDR3 DNA: TGTGCCAGCAAACTGTGGGCGGCGGCTAATGAAAAACTGTTTTTT. It is translated as CASKLWAAANEKLFF.

V gene TRBV6-1 combines with J gene TRBJ2-3; D not resolved. The V end lost 5 bases, the J end lost 6 bases, and 12 bases lay between the germline ends. This CDR3 spans 13 amino acids. The germline CDR1 and CDR2 sequences are MNHNS and SASEGT. The CDR3 protein is CASSPGRRDTQYF. CDR3 in DNA: TGTGCCAGCAGTCCCGGACGGCGGGATACGCAGTATTTT.

This clonotype occurred a few times. The chain uses TRBV3-1 and TRBJ2-3, with 8 bases lining up with TRBD2. V lost 4 bases and J lost 3; bases outside the gene matches: 6. This CDR3 has 15 amino acids. CDR1 LGHDT and CDR2 YNNKEL come from the germline V gene (reference sequence). The CDR3 sequence: CASSPIGGGTDTQYF. The CDR3 DNA follows: TGTGCCAGCAGCCCGATCGGGGGGGGGACAGATACGCAGTATTTT.

This clonotype was seen ten or more times. J is TRBJ1-4 and V is TRBV12-3 or TRBV12-4, with D perhaps matching TRBD1 (5 bases). The CDR3 consists of 16 residues. Trimming stripped 7 bases from V and 0 bases from J, with 15 bases between. The CDR3 protein is CASTGGWGTTNEKLFF. The DNA for the CDR3 is TGTGCCAGCACCGGGGGATGGGGGACAACTAATGAAAAACTGTTTTTT.

At least ten counts were recorded for this clonotype. The junction departs from germline at one end; a sequencing error may be responsible. The V call is TRBV5-1, the J call TRBJ2-2; D unclear. The CDR3 is 14 residues long. Germline values: CDR1 SGHRS, CDR2 YFSETQ. CDR3 sequence reads: CASSLPGNTGELFF. CDR3 sequence (DNA): TGTGCCAGCAGCTTGCCAGGAAACACCGGGGAGCTGTTTTTT.

In its sample, this clonotype was seen many times. The chain has TRBV10-3 and TRBJ2-3; 11 positions match TRBD2. The trim removed 6 bases at V and 2 bases at J, leaving 7 bases unmatched. The CDR3 runs to 16 residues. CDR1 is ENHRY and CDR2 is SYGVKD in the germline V gene. CDR3 nucleotide sequence: TGTGCCATCAGCCGCTCTAGCGGGAGGATCACAGATACGCAGTATTTT. Translated: CAISRSSGRITDTQYF.

This chain joins TRBV5-4 and TRBJ2-5; 11 nucleotides line up with TRBD1. The CDR3 extends over 17 amino acids. After removal of 0 bases from V and 5 bases from J, the junction contained 9 bases not matched to a gene. Germline V CDR1 and CDR2: SGHNT, YYREEE (reference sequence). The CDR3 coding sequence is TGTGCCAGCAGCTTGGATCTCGGGACAGGGGGTCGGGAGACCCAGTACTTC. This codes for CASSLDLGTGGRETQYF.

There are a few counts of this clonotype. The genes are TRBV7-6 and TRBJ2-1; TRBD2 matches 7 bases. Trimming took 0 bases from V and 5 from J; bases not matched to a gene: 13. The CDR3 has 18 amino acids. Germline V gives CDR1 SGHVS, CDR2 FNYEAQ. Here the CDR3 DNA reads TGTGCCAGCAGCTTAGCGTTTCCAGCGGGGCGCGGGGACAATGAGCAGTTCTTC. It yields the protein CASSLAFPAGRGDNEQFF. Combining the CDR3 with reference TRBV7-6 and TRBJ2-1 gives the whole variable domain GAGVSQSPRYKVTKRGQDVALRCDPISGHVSLYWYRQALGQGPEFLTYFNYEAQQDKSGLPNDRFSAERPEGSISTLTIQRTEQRDSAMYRCASSLAFPAGRGDNEQFFGPGTRLTVL.

The chain employs TRBV20-1 and TRBJ2-3, with 9 bases fitting TRBD2. CDR1 is DFQATT and CDR2 is SNEGSKA in the germline V gene (reference sequence). V gave up 2 bases and J gave up 5 bases; unmatched junction bases: 5. The CDR3 sequence is 14 residues long. The DNA for the CDR3 is TGCAGTGCTAGAATAGCGGGAGTTGGAGATACGCAGTATTTT. Translation gives CSARIAGVGDTQYF.

This clonotype appeared a few times. This chain links TRBV5-1 with TRBJ2-3; 8 nucleotides align to TRBD1. J was trimmed by 2 bases and V by 2 bases; bases with no gene match: 7. The CDR3 has 16 amino acids. Germline V gene lookup returns CDR1 SGHRS and CDR2 YFSETQ. Here the CDR3 reads CASSFGQGTYTDTQYF. The CDR3 DNA reads TGCGCCAGCAGCTTCGGACAGGGAACCTACACAGATACGCAGTATTTT.

This clonotype was seen a handful of times. The chain combines TRBV19 with TRBJ2-1, with 9 nucleotides matching TRBD1. Germline V gene data show CDR1 as LNHDA and CDR2 as SQIVND (reference sequence). V lost 5 bases to trimming and J lost 8 bases; unmatched junction nucleotides: 4. The CDR3 extends over 13 amino acids. In DNA, the CDR3 is TGTGCCAGTAGTCCGGACAGGGGCCATGAGCAGTTCTTC. As protein: CASSPDRGHEQFF.